The entry below gives a single TCR beta chain sequence along with its context. Its antigen remains unknown. This sample stems from a study of chemoradiotherapy in HPV16-positive cancers. Study information: Candidate HPV-specific clones and shared TCR motifs came from a couple of HPV16-positive patients. Whole-study findings and limits: HPV-specific T cells were functionally defined from only two HPV16-positive patients. During treatment, candidate HPV-specific clones and E7-related motifs expanded in tumor. Better recurrence-free survival went with HPV-responsive T-cell expansion in HPV16-positive patients.

This CDR3 spans 13 amino acids. Trimming took 9 bases from V and 7 from J; bases not matched to a gene: 10. CDR1 and CDR2 from the germline V gene are SNHLY and FYNNEI. Produced via immunoSEQ multiplex PCR; TCRdb's table is partial and in-frame only. The table includes under 15,000 clones, more than 75% detected once. The material was blood, obtained from a patient who underwent chemoradiotherapy. The clonotype comes from a human donor with HPV-associated anogenital cancer. The rearrangement uses TRBV2 and TRBJ2-7, with 9 nucleotides matching TRBD2. The CDR3 DNA is TGTGCCAGGGCCATAGCGGGGGAATATGAGCAGTACTTC. Its translation is CARAIAGEYEQYF.